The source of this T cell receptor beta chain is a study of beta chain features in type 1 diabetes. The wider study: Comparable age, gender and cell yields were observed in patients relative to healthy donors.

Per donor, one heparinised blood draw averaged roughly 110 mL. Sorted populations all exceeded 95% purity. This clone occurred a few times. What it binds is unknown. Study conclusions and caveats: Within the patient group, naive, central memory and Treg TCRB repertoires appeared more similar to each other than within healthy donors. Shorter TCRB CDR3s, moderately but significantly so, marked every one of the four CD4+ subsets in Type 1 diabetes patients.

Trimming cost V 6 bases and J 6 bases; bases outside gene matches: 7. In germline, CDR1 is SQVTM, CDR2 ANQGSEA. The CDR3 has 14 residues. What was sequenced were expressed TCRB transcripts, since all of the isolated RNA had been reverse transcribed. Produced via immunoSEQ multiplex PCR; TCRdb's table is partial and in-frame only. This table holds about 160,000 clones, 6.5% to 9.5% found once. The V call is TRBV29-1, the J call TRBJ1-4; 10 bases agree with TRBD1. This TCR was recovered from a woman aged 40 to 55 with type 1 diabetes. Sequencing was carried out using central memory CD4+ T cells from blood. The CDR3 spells CSVSDGTGDEKLFF. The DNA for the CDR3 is TGCAGCGTGTCCGACGGGACAGGGGATGAAAAACTGTTTTTT.